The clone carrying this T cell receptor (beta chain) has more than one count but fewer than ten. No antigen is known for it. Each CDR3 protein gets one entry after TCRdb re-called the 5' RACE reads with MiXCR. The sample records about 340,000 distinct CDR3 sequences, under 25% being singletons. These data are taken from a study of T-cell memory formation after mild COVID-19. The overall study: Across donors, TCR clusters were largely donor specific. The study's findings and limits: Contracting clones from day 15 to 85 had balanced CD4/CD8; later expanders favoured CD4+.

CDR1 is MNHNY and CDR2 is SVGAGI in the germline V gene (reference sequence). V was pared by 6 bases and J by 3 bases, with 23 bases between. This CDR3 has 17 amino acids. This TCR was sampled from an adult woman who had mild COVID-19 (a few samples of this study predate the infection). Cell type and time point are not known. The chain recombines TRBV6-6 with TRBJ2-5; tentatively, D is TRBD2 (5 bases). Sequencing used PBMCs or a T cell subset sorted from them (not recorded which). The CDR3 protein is CASSGLRVRPEEETQYF. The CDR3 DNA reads TGTGCCAGCAGCGGCCTGAGGGTAAGGCCAGAGGAAGAGACCCAGTACTTC.